The 31 T cell receptor beta chains below all came from one sample that was sequenced in a study of cytomegalovirus exposure and HLA in healthy donors. The study ran its PCR with 60 Vbeta and 13 Jbeta primers. Sequencing was performed with immunoSEQ multiplex PCR; in TCRdb, only in-frame clones are kept and a portion is missing. The data contain about 94,000 clones, about three fifths of them singletons. Sample: PBMCs. All receptors come from a man in his thirties or forties in good health and CMV-seronegative.

The V and J genes are TRBV7-6 and TRBJ2-1, with D possibly matching TRBD2 (6 bases). V lost 3 bases and J 4 bases, leaving 13 bases between the germline ends. Germline lookup yields CDR1 SGHVS and CDR2 FNYEAQ. CDR3 length: 15 amino acids. The CDR3 region is CASSFASGRYNEQFF. The CDR3 DNA reads as TGTGCCAGCAGCTTCGCGTCTGGGAGGTACAATGAGCAGTTCTTC.

This clone came up once. The chain combines TRBV11-3 with TRBJ1-1; D is possibly TRBD1 (5 bases). Deletions cut 2 bases from V and 3 bases from J, with 7 bases between. CDR3 length equals 13 residues. Looked up from germline, CDR1 is SGHNT and CDR2 is YENEEA. CDR3 sequence reads: CASSLSRDTEAFF. DNA for the CDR3: TGTGCCAGCAGCTTATCCAGGGACACTGAAGCTTTCTTT. Full variable domain (rest looked up from reference TRBV11-3 and TRBJ1-1): EAGVVQSPRYKIIEKKQPVAFWCNPISGHNTLYWYLQNLGQGPELLIRYENEEAVDDSQLPKDRFSAERLKGVDSTLKIQPAELGDSAVYLCASSLSRDTEAFFGQGTRLTVV.

In its sample, this clone was seen a few times. The rearrangement uses TRBV2 and TRBJ2-1; 7 nucleotides line up with TRBD1. V trimming: 6 bases; J trimming: 8 bases; junction bases outside the gene matches: 10. The CDR3 has 14 residues. Per the germline V gene, CDR1 is SNHLY and CDR2 is FYNNEI. The CDR3 loop is CASRPTGQADEQFF. The CDR3 nucleotides are TGTGCCAGCAGGCCCACCGGACAGGCTGATGAGCAGTTCTTC. Full variable domain (remainder filled in from reference TRBV2 and TRBJ2-1): EPEVTQTPSHQVTQMGQEVILRCVPISNHLYFYWYRQILGQKVEFLVSFYNNEISEKSEIFDDQFSVERPDGSNFTLKIRSTKLEDSAMYFCASRPTGQADEQFFGPGTRLTVL.

This clone was recorded once. V gene TRBV7-9 combines with J gene TRBJ2-5, with D tentatively TRBD1 (6 bases). Trimming stripped 1 base from V and 2 bases from J, with 11 bases between. The CDR3 sequence is 15 residues long. Germline V gene data show CDR1 as SEHNR and CDR2 as FQNEAQ (reference sequence). The chain's CDR3 is CASSLEGDGQETQYF. The CDR3 nucleotides are TGTGCCAGCAGCTTAGAGGGGGATGGGCAAGAGACCCAGTACTTC.

This chain connects TRBV5-1 to TRBJ2-5; D is possibly TRBD2 (6 bases). Germline CDR1 SGHRS, CDR2 YFSETQ. The CDR3 has 16 amino acids. V lost 0 bases, J lost 2 bases, and 14 bases lay in between. The DNA for the CDR3 is TGCGCCAGCAGCTTGGTCGGAGGGACGGGACAAGAGACCCAGTACTTC. Protein product: CASSLVGGTGQETQYF.

The V gene is TRBV4-1, the J gene TRBJ2-2, with 8 bases aligning to TRBD1. CDR1 and CDR2 from the germline V gene are MGHRA and YSYEKL. V shed 3 bases, J shed 1 base, and the junction held 4 bases outside the gene matches. This CDR3 is built from 16 residues. The CDR3 loop reads CASSHPGTGNTGELFF. CDR3 DNA: TGCGCCAGCAGCCACCCTGGGACAGGGAACACCGGGGAGCTGTTTTTT.

The chain recombines TRBV2 with TRBJ2-1, with TRBD1 matching 8 bases. Unmatched junction bases numbered 19, after V lost 6 bases and J lost 0 bases. The CDR3 length is 20 residues. Germline loops: CDR1 SNHLY, CDR2 FYNNEI. CDR3 nucleotide sequence: TGTGCCAGCAGGGGGACAGGACTTCTCTCCCCACAAAACTCCTACAATGAGCAGTTCTTC. Translation gives CASRGTGLLSPQNSYNEQFF.

The chain joins TRBV27 to TRBJ2-7; 12 nucleotides line up with TRBD2. The CDR3 length is 14 residues. Germline-derived CDR1 and CDR2 are MNHEY and SMNVEV (reference sequence). The V gene end was trimmed by 5 bases and the J gene end by 4 bases; junction bases not matched to a gene: 3. The CDR3 protein is CASSIGTSGYEQYF. The CDR3 nucleotides read TGTGCCAGCAGTATCGGGACTAGCGGGTACGAGCAGTACTTC.

The chain combines TRBV9 with TRBJ1-2, with D possibly TRBD1 on 5 matching bases. The CDR3 sequence is 13 residues long. Germline lookup yields CDR1 SGDLS and CDR2 YYNGEE. Trimming stripped 4 bases from V and 8 bases from J, with 15 bases between. The CDR3 coding sequence is TGTGCCAGCAGCAAACAGGTTTCGCTCGGCTACACCTTC. Protein sequence: CASSKQVSLGYTF. Combining the CDR3 with reference TRBV9 and TRBJ1-2 gives the whole variable domain DSGVTQTPKHLITATGQRVTLRCSPRSGDLSVYWYQQSLDQGLQFLIQYYNGEERAKGNILERFSAQQFPDLHSELNLSSLELGDSALYFCASSKQVSLGYTFGSGTRLTVV.

This sequence joins TRBV5-4 and TRBJ2-5; 8 nucleotides agree with TRBD2. V shed 1 base, J shed 2 bases, and the junction held 7 bases outside the gene matches. CDR3 length equals 16 residues. Germline CDR1 reads SGHNT; CDR2 reads YYREEE (reference sequence). The CDR3 here is CASSLRSLAGQETQYF. DNA for the CDR3: TGTGCCAGCAGCTTGCGTTCGTTAGCGGGGCAAGAGACCCAGTACTTC.

This sequence joins TRBV11-1 and TRBJ1-1; the match to TRBD1 covers 11 bases. Germline lookup yields CDR1 SGHAT and CDR2 FQDESV (reference sequence). The V segment lost 5 bases and the J segment 2 bases; nucleotides outside the gene matches: 4. This CDR3 has 15 residues. CDR3 in DNA: TGTGCCAGCAGCCCGGGACAGGGGGATAACACTGAAGCTTTCTTT. Amino acid sequence: CASSPGQGDNTEAFF.

The rearrangement joins TRBV28 to TRBJ2-3, with TRBD2 matching 13 bases. Per germline, CDR1 MDHEN and CDR2 SYDVKM. With V trimmed by 2 bases and J by 6 bases, 5 bases remained unmatched. The CDR3 is 16 amino acids. The CDR3 loop reads CASSLILAGGHDTQYF. CDR3 coding DNA: TGTGCCAGCAGTTTAATACTAGCGGGAGGGCATGATACGCAGTATTTT.

The V call is TRBV7-8, the J call TRBJ2-2; possibly TRBD2 for D (6 bases). CDR3 length equals 16 residues. V dropped 5 bases and J dropped 5 bases, with 18 bases sitting between them. The germline V gene has CDR1 SGHVS and CDR2 FQNEAQ. CDR3 residues: CASSPERLARTGELFF. The CDR3 region has the DNA TGTGCCAGCAGCCCGGAACGGCTAGCGCGTACCGGGGAGCTGTTTTTT. Variable domain in full (rest from reference TRBV7-8 and TRBJ2-2): GAGVSQSPRYKVAKRGQDVALRCDPISGHVSLFWYQQALGQGPEFLTYFQNEAQLDKSGLPSDRFFAERPEGSVSTLKIQRTQQEDSAVYLCASSPERLARTGELFFGEGSRLTVL.

The rearrangement links TRBV7-9 to TRBJ1-2; 10 positions match TRBD1. Germline CDR1 SEHNR, CDR2 FQNEAQ (reference sequence). The CDR3 is 16 residues long. The trim removed 3 bases at V and 8 bases at J, leaving 12 bases unmatched. The DNA for the CDR3 is TGTGCCAGCAGCTTTGCCGGGACAGGGGAACCCTTAGGCTACACCTTC. The encoded protein is CASSFAGTGEPLGYTF.

Written as DNA, the CDR3 is TGCGCCAGCAGCCAAACTTTCATAGCGGGGGGCCGAGCAGAGCAGTATTTT. Translating it yields CASSQTFIAGGRAEQYF. The rearrangement links TRBV4-3 to TRBJ2-3; 10 nucleotides match TRBD2. Germline CDR1 and CDR2: LGHNA and YSLEER. The CDR3 contains 17 residues. Losses at the gene ends were 2 bases for V and 11 bases for J; bases not matched to a gene: 16.

This clone was counted once. The chain combines TRBV2 with TRBJ2-1; 7 bases align to TRBD2. V shed 5 bases, J shed 2 bases, and the junction held 9 bases outside the gene matches. The CDR3 spans 16 residues. Germline loops: CDR1 SNHLY, CDR2 FYNNEI. The CDR3 loop is CASSPHLGLAYNEQFF. CDR3 nucleotide sequence: TGTGCCAGCAGTCCCCACTTAGGACTAGCCTACAATGAGCAGTTCTTC.

This clone was detected only a few times. The V gene is TRBV5-1, the J gene TRBJ2-2, with 14 nucleotides matching TRBD2. This CDR3 spans 19 amino acids. CDR1 SGHRS and CDR2 YFSETQ come from the germline V gene. The V segment lost 1 base and the J segment 5 bases; nucleotides outside the gene matches: 10. For the CDR3, the DNA is TGCGCCAGCAGCTTGTACCCGACTAGCGGGAGGGCCGAAACCGGGGAGCTGTTTTTT. The encoded protein is CASSLYPTSGRAETGELFF.

This chain connects TRBV19 to TRBJ1-3, with TRBD1 matching 7 bases. This CDR3 has 14 amino acids. Germline lookup yields CDR1 LNHDA and CDR2 SQIVND (reference sequence). V shed 7 bases and J 2 bases; nucleotides not matched to a gene: 5. The CDR3 spells CASITGATGNTIYF. The CDR3 bases are TGTGCCAGTATTACAGGGGCTACTGGAAACACCATATATTTT.

The chain employs TRBV7-3 and TRBJ1-2; tentatively, D is TRBD1 (5 bases). CDR3 length: 14 amino acids. V was shortened by 9 bases and J by 4 bases, with 18 bases between the two germline ends. Germline CDR1 and CDR2: SGHTA and FQGTGA. CDR3 nucleotides: TGTGCCAGTTCGCCCGGGGGAGAGGCCTATGGCTACACCTTC. Protein product: CASSPGGEAYGYTF.

The V gene is TRBV28, the J gene TRBJ2-1, with 14 positions matching TRBD2. Germline-derived CDR1 and CDR2 are MDHEN and SYDVKM. Trimming removed 8 bases from V and 10 bases from J; junction bases left unmatched: 13. The CDR3 totals 16 residues. The CDR3, as DNA: TGTGCCAGCGGAATCTACGGACTAGCGGGAGGAGGGGAGCAGTTCTTC. Amino acids: CASGIYGLAGGGEQFF. Looking up the rest from reference TRBV28 and TRBJ2-1 gives the full variable domain: DVKVTQSSRYLVKRTGEKVFLECVQDMDHENMFWYRQDPGLGLRLIYFSYDVKMKEKGDIPEGYSVSREKKERFSLILESASTNQTSMYLCASGIYGLAGGGEQFFGPGTRLTVL.

J is TRBJ1-2 and V is TRBV7-8; 8 bases are a match to TRBD1. The CDR3 sequence is 14 residues long. The germline gives CDR1 SGHVS, CDR2 FQNEAQ. The junction had 4 bases not matched to a gene; V was cut back by 3 bases and J by 4 bases. The CDR3 nucleotides are TGTGCCAGCAGCTTTGCGGGACAGGTCTATGGCTACACCTTC. The encoded protein is CASSFAGQVYGYTF.

V gene TRBV9 combines with J gene TRBJ2-1; D is perhaps TRBD2 (7 bases). Trimming shortened V by 0 bases and J by 2 bases, and 9 bases separated the two germline ends. CDR3 length: 15 residues. Germline-derived CDR1 and CDR2 are SGDLS and YYNGEE. The CDR3 is CASSVDGGPYNEQFF. The CDR3 DNA sequence: TGTGCCAGCAGCGTAGACGGGGGGCCCTACAATGAGCAGTTCTTC.

This clone was observed a few times. The chain joins TRBV11-2 to TRBJ2-2; D possibly corresponds to TRBD2 (5 bases). There are 14 residues in the CDR3. The V gene's germline CDR1 is SGHAT and CDR2 FQNNGV. The V end was cut by 4 bases, the J end by 8 bases, with 14 bases between. CDR3 in amino acids: CASSSRTLSGELFF. The DNA for the CDR3 is TGTGCCAGCAGCTCAAGGACTCTATCTGGGGAGCTGTTTTTT.

The chain is built from TRBV6-1 and TRBJ2-7; D is undetermined. Germline values: CDR1 MNHNS, CDR2 SASEGT. This CDR3 has 11 amino acids. V dropped 5 bases and J dropped 7 bases, with 9 bases sitting between them. Here the CDR3 DNA reads TGTGCCAGCAGTTCTACGTATGAGCAGTACTTC. It encodes CASSSTYEQYF.

The chain recombines TRBV4-1 with TRBJ2-1; 8 nucleotides match TRBD2. The CDR3 is 17 amino acids. Germline V gives CDR1 MGHRA, CDR2 YSYEKL. The trim removed 1 base at V and 9 bases at J, leaving 14 bases unmatched. DNA of the CDR3: TGCGCCAGCAGCCAAGCTCGCCCGGGCAGCGGGAGTGGTGAGCAGTTCTTC. Translating it yields CASSQARPGSGSGEQFF.

The V call is TRBV6-5, the J call TRBJ2-7; tentatively, D is TRBD2 (6 bases). Germline loops: CDR1 MNHEY, CDR2 SVGAGI. V gave up 6 bases and J gave up 1 base, with 10 bases separating them. The CDR3 sequence is 13 residues long. The CDR3 loop reads CASRVAGSYEQYF. For the CDR3, the DNA is TGTGCCAGCAGGGTTGCGGGGTCCTACGAGCAGTACTTC.

In the case of this clone: One end of the junction does not line up with germline, which may come from a read error. CDR3 DNA sequence: TGTTCCAGCAGCTTCACCTACGAGCAGTACTTC. Protein sequence: CSSSFTYEQYF. The genes are TRBV7-9 and TRBJ2-7; D call uncertain. The CDR3 contains 11 residues. Germline lookup yields CDR1 SEHNR and CDR2 FQNEAQ (reference sequence).

CDR3 sequence: CASGFPPGEQYF. CDR3 nucleotide sequence: TGTGCTAGTGGTTTCCCACCGGGAGAGCAGTACTTC. The chain couples TRBV12-5 to TRBJ2-7, with a tentative D call TRBD2 (5 bases). CDR3 length equals 12 residues. From germline, CDR1 is LGHNT and CDR2 FRNRAP. With 3 bases removed from V and 7 bases from J, the gap between germline ends came to 10 bases. Looking up the rest from reference TRBV12-5 and TRBJ2-7 gives the full variable domain: DARVTQTPRHKVTEMGQEVTMRCQPILGHNTVFWYRQTMMQGLELLAYFRNRAPLDDSGMPKDRFSAEMPDATLATLKIQPSEPRDSAVYFCASGFPPGEQYFGPGTRLTVT.

In nucleotides, the CDR3 is TGTGCCAGCAGCCAAGTAGACTGGGCCATGGGGAGCTCCTATAATTCACCCCTCCACTTT. As protein: CASSQVDWAMGSSYNSPLHF. V usage is TRBV14 and J usage is TRBJ1-6; D gene ambiguous. Germline-derived CDR1 and CDR2 are SGHDN and FVKESK. CDR3 length: 20 amino acids. Trimming cost V 1 base and J 0 bases, with 19 bases left between them.

The gene calls are TRBV5-4 and TRBJ2-7, with TRBD2 as a possible D gene (6 bases). CDR3 size: 12 residues. Germline CDR1 is SGHNT and CDR2 is YYREEE (reference sequence). Trimming left V 3 bases short and J 2 bases short, with 6 bases between. The CDR3: CASSWEAYEQYF. In nucleotides, the CDR3 is TGTGCCAGCAGCTGGGAGGCCTACGAGCAGTACTTC.

J is TRBJ2-4 and V is TRBV21-1; TRBD2 is taken as the D call from the table, unchecked against the DNA. TRBV21-1 is tagged as a pseudogene. The CDR3 sequence is 12 residues long. CDR3 coding DNA: TGTGCCAACTTTGTAGCCAAAAACATTCAGTACTTC. It specifies CANFVAKNIQYF.